Presented here are 30 T cell receptor beta chains from one specimen sequenced in a study of blood T cell repertoires in COVID-19. The protocol was immunoSEQ multiplex PCR, while the TCRdb copy is restricted to in-frame clones and leaves out a portion. Of over 200,000 clones listed, around 83% are singletons. The sample comprised peripheral blood. The receptors originated from a woman aged 45-60 years with acute or convalescent COVID-19.

V and J are TRBV6-5 and TRBJ2-2, with 10 bases that match TRBD2. V lost 6 bases to trimming and J lost 3 bases; unmatched junction nucleotides: 4. The germline V gene encodes CDR1 MNHEY and CDR2 SVGAGI. The CDR3 totals 15 residues. In DNA, the CDR3 is TGTGCCAGCAGAATGACTAGCGGGTACACCGGGGAGCTGTTTTTT. Translated: CASRMTSGYTGELFF.

The V gene is TRBV9, the J gene TRBJ2-5, with TRBD2 matching over 13 bases. J was trimmed by 4 bases and V by 4 bases; bases with no gene match: 4. CDR1 and CDR2 from the germline V gene are SGDLS and YYNGEE. This CDR3 has 15 residues. Here the CDR3 reads CASSPGLAGVETQYF. The CDR3 nucleotides are TGTGCCAGCAGCCCAGGACTAGCGGGAGTAGAGACCCAGTACTTC.

The chain employs TRBV27 and TRBJ1-6, with no clear D. The CDR3 covers 16 residues. V was shortened by 6 bases and J by 5 bases, with 17 bases between the two germline ends. Germline V gene sequence: CDR1 MNHEY, CDR2 SMNVEV (reference sequence). CDR3: CASRRESLKNNSPLHF. The CDR3 DNA sequence: TGTGCCAGCAGAAGGGAGAGTTTGAAAAATAATTCACCCCTCCACTTT.

Only a few counts were recorded for this clone. The CDR3 DNA reads as TGTGCCATCGGGACAGGGGCCAGCTCTGGGGCCAACGTCCTGACTTTC. Encoded protein: CAIGTGASSGANVLTF. The genes are TRBV10-3 and TRBJ2-6; 10 nucleotides line up with TRBD1. Trimming cost V 8 bases and J 0 bases; bases outside gene matches: 4. The CDR3 loop spans 16 amino acids. Germline V gene data show CDR1 as ENHRY and CDR2 as SYGVKD.

J is TRBJ2-7 and V is TRBV10-3; TRBD2 matches at 11 bases. V dropped 6 bases and J dropped 3; count of bases not matched to a gene: 10. The CDR3 has 16 residues. Germline loops: CDR1 ENHRY, CDR2 SYGVKD. CDR3 sequence reads: CAIRGEGLADGYEQYF. CDR3 nucleotide sequence: TGTGCCATCAGGGGAGAGGGACTAGCGGACGGCTACGAGCAGTACTTC.

Regarding this clone: One end of the junction varies from germline; a read error may be responsible. This sequence joins TRBV6-5 and TRBJ2-1, with TRBD1 identical over 8 bases. Germline-derived CDR1 and CDR2 are MNHEY and SVGAGI. The CDR3 is made up of 16 amino acids. The DNA of the CDR3 is TGTGCCAGCAGTTACTTTGGGACAGGAGCCTATAATGAGCAGTTCTTC. It yields the protein CASSYFGTGAYNEQFF.

This clone showed up just a few times. The CDR3 region is CASSFPEGQGGTEAFF. In nucleotides, the CDR3 is TGCGCCAGCAGCTTCCCTGAGGGACAGGGGGGGACTGAAGCTTTCTTT. The chain recombines TRBV5-1 with TRBJ1-1; 11 bases line up with TRBD1. Looked up from germline, CDR1 is SGHRS and CDR2 is YFSETQ. With 2 bases clipped from V and 5 bases from J, the junction kept 8 bases outside the gene matches. CDR3 length: 16 residues.

This clone was detected only once. This sequence joins TRBV19 and TRBJ1-1, with D possibly matching TRBD1 (5 bases). Between the trimmed V and J ends, which lost 5 bases and 2 bases, there was a span of 12 bases. The germline gives CDR1 LNHDA, CDR2 SQIVND (reference sequence). This CDR3 comprises 14 residues. The CDR3 protein is CASSAGRTNTEAFF. CDR3 sequence (DNA): TGTGCCAGTAGTGCGGGACGAACTAACACTGAAGCTTTCTTT.

This clone was picked up a small number of times. This sequence joins TRBV10-3 and TRBJ2-1; the match to TRBD1 covers 7 bases. CDR3 length: 15 residues. Trimming removed 3 bases from V and 5 bases from J; junction bases left unmatched: 7. CDR1 is ENHRY, CDR2 SYGVKD, per germline. The DNA of the CDR3 is TGTGCCATCAGTGAAGGTACAGGGGCCCACAATGAGCAGTTCTTC. Amino acid sequence: CAISEGTGAHNEQFF.

The CDR3 sequence is CASSLDIGSSLAKNIQYF. The CDR3 DNA is TGTGCCAGCAGCTTAGATATAGGGTCTAGCCTAGCCAAAAACATTCAGTACTTC. The genes are TRBV7-8 and TRBJ2-4; the D gene is possibly TRBD2 (5 bases). CDR1 SGHVS and CDR2 FQNEAQ come from the germline V gene. The CDR3 consists of 18 residues. Trimming stripped 1 base from V and 0 bases from J, with 16 bases between. The whole variable domain, filled in from reference TRBV7-8 and TRBJ2-4, reads GAGVSQSPRYKVAKRGQDVALRCDPISGHVSLFWYQQALGQGPEFLTYFQNEAQLDKSGLPSDRFFAERPEGSVSTLKIQRTQQEDSAVYLCASSLDIGSSLAKNIQYFGAGTRLSVL.

The V call is TRBV7-8, the J call TRBJ1-1; D ambiguous. The germline gives CDR1 SGHVS, CDR2 FQNEAQ. V lost 0 bases to trimming and J lost 7 bases, with 9 bases between them. CDR3 length: 13 amino acids. CDR3 amino acids: CASSLAPTLEAFF. CDR3 coding DNA: TGTGCCAGCAGCTTAGCTCCGACTCTTGAAGCTTTCTTT.

A few counts support this clone. The CDR3 spells CASRGGPQGFTSGRSTDTQYF. The CDR3 bases are TGTGCCTCTAGGGGGGGGCCACAAGGATTTACTAGCGGGAGAAGTACAGATACGCAGTATTTT. V usage is TRBV2 and J usage is TRBJ2-3; TRBD2 agrees at 11 bases. J lost 3 bases, V lost 11 bases, and 28 bases had no gene match. Germline CDR1 and CDR2: SNHLY and FYNNEI. There are 21 residues in the CDR3.

There are a few counts of this clone. The CDR3 here is CASSFLAGRRATDTQYF. The CDR3 region has the DNA TGTGCCAGCAGCTTCCTAGCGGGAAGGAGGGCCACAGATACGCAGTATTTT. V and J are TRBV5-6 and TRBJ2-3, with 9 nucleotides matching TRBD2. J lost 2 bases, V lost 2 bases, and 9 bases had no gene match. Looked up from germline, CDR1 is SGHDT and CDR2 is YYEEEE. CDR3 length: 17 residues.

The chain employs TRBV5-4 and TRBJ2-7; 9 bases are shared with TRBD2. Germline values: CDR1 SGHNT, CDR2 YYREEE (reference sequence). The CDR3 is 16 amino acids. J lost 0 bases, V lost 4 bases, and 8 bases had no gene match. Here the CDR3 reads CASSPGGLASSYEQYF. The CDR3 region has the DNA TGTGCCAGCAGCCCCGGAGGACTAGCGAGCTCCTACGAGCAGTACTTC.

This chain joins TRBV11-2 and TRBJ1-1; tentative D call: TRBD1 (5 bases). CDR3 length: 13 amino acids. Germline V gene data show CDR1 as SGHAT and CDR2 as FQNNGV. Trimming removed 3 bases at V and 4 bases at J, with 9 bases between. In nucleotides, the CDR3 is TGTGCCAGCAGCTTCACCAGGGCCACTGAAGCTTTCTTT. Its protein product is CASSFTRATEAFF.

V gene TRBV7-2 combines with J gene TRBJ2-2, with D possibly matching TRBD2 (6 bases). This CDR3 comprises 14 residues. The ends were cut back, 5 bases at V and 4 bases at J, with 11 bases in the middle. Germline V gives CDR1 SGHTA, CDR2 FQGNSA. CDR3 region: CASSLGLATGELFF. CDR3 DNA: TGTGCCAGCAGCCTGGGACTTGCCACCGGGGAGCTGTTTTTT.

This chain links TRBV29-1 with TRBJ2-3; TRBD2 matches 10 bases. V trimming: 2 bases; J trimming: 4 bases; junction bases outside the gene matches: 3. Germline assignment: CDR1 SQVTM and CDR2 ANQGSEA. The CDR3 totals 14 residues. The CDR3 here is CSVEKREGPDTQYF. The CDR3, as DNA: TGCAGCGTTGAAAAGCGGGAGGGCCCAGATACGCAGTATTTT.

The CDR3, as DNA: TGCGCCAGCAGCCTCAGGAATACAATGACAGATACGCAGTATTTT. Its protein product is CASSLRNTMTDTQYF. V usage is TRBV5-1 and J usage is TRBJ2-3; D uncertain. Germline CDR1 reads SGHRS; CDR2 reads YFSETQ. CDR3 size: 15 residues. V was trimmed by 4 bases and J by 3 bases, leaving 15 bases between them.

The table lists this clone with many counts. The chain carries TRBV28 and TRBJ1-2; D is possibly TRBD1 (6 bases). The CDR3 is made up of 15 amino acids. Germline V lookup: CDR1 MDHEN, CDR2 SYDVKM. The V and J ends lost 10 bases and 3 bases respectively, with 21 bases between them. Here the CDR3 DNA reads TGTGCCACCACAGGGTATGGGCCGCTGGACTATGGCTACACCTTC. Residues: CATTGYGPLDYGYTF.

The V gene is TRBV5-1, the J gene TRBJ2-3, with D possibly TRBD1 on 6 matching bases. This CDR3 spans 16 amino acids. The germline V and J ends were trimmed by 0 bases and 0 bases, with 11 bases remaining between them. Germline loops: CDR1 SGHRS, CDR2 YFSETQ. The CDR3 region is CASSLGRTASTDTQYF. The CDR3 coding sequence is TGCGCCAGCAGCTTGGGTCGGACAGCTAGCACAGATACGCAGTATTTT.

This chain links TRBV10-3 with TRBJ1-1, with a possible D match to TRBD1 (5 bases). The ends were cut back, 0 bases at V and 11 bases at J, with 10 bases in the middle. The CDR3 has 12 amino acids. Germline assignment: CDR1 ENHRY and CDR2 SYGVKD. The CDR3 DNA reads TGTGCCATCAGTGAGTCGTCAGGGTCTGCTTTCTTT. Amino acid sequence: CAISESSGSAFF.

The gene calls are TRBV7-2 and TRBJ2-7; TRBD2 might be the D (5 bases). The V gene's germline CDR1 is SGHTA and CDR2 FQGNSA. V lost 1 base to trimming and J lost 1 base, with 11 bases between them. This CDR3 region has 15 residues. The CDR3: CASSLERGISYEQYF. DNA of the CDR3: TGTGCCAGCAGCTTAGAACGGGGTATTTCCTACGAGCAGTACTTC.

This clone was detected a few times. Here the CDR3 reads CASSLPGQGDHEQFF. The CDR3 region has the DNA TGTGCCAGCAGCCTTCCTGGACAGGGTGACCATGAGCAGTTCTTC. The genes are TRBV27 and TRBJ2-1; 8 bases are a match to TRBD1. The CDR3 has 15 residues. The germline V gene has CDR1 MNHEY and CDR2 SMNVEV (reference sequence). V gave up 6 bases and J gave up 8 bases; unmatched junction bases: 12.

The chain carries TRBV28 and TRBJ2-1, with D maybe TRBD1 (8 bases). Between the trimmed V and J ends, which lost 5 bases and 11 bases, there was a span of 25 bases. The CDR3 extends over 16 amino acids. CDR1 is MDHEN, CDR2 SYDVKM, per germline. The chain's CDR3 is CASSLPAGQGASKQFF. CDR3 in DNA: TGTGCCAGCAGTCTACCAGCGGGGCAGGGGGCCAGCAAGCAGTTCTTC.

V gene TRBV7-9 combines with J gene TRBJ2-7; D is perhaps TRBD1 (5 bases). Germline V CDR1 and CDR2: SEHNR, FQNEAQ (reference sequence). The germline V and J ends were trimmed by 2 bases and 9 bases, with 14 bases remaining between them. The CDR3 covers 13 residues. CDR3 in DNA: TGTGCCAGCAGCTTATTTTCCTTAGGGGTGCAGTACTTC. This sequence encodes CASSLFSLGVQYF.

The chain is built from TRBV19 and TRBJ2-7; weak D call: TRBD1 (5 bases). Germline CDR1 is LNHDA and CDR2 is SQIVND (reference sequence). The length of the CDR3 is 14 residues. V was clipped by 4 bases and J by 3 bases, with 13 bases between them. The CDR3 loop is CASSTHDSIYEQYF. CDR3 coding DNA: TGTGCCAGTAGTACCCATGACAGCATCTACGAGCAGTACTTC.

J is TRBJ2-1 and V is TRBV9; no firm D call. The CDR3 sequence is 13 residues long. Germline V gives CDR1 SGDLS, CDR2 YYNGEE. Trimming removed 0 bases from V and 5 bases from J, with 6 bases in between. The CDR3 loop reads CASSVVSNNEQFF. The CDR3 region has the DNA TGTGCCAGCAGCGTAGTTTCCAACAATGAGCAGTTCTTC.

The genes are TRBV20-1 and TRBJ2-7; the match to TRBD2 covers 11 bases. This CDR3 is built from 16 residues. With 3 bases clipped from V and 0 bases from J, the junction kept 7 bases outside the gene matches. The germline V gene has CDR1 DFQATT and CDR2 SNEGSKA (reference sequence). CDR3 bases: TGCAGTGCTAGTAGGGGACTAGCGGTGAGCTCCTACGAGCAGTACTTC. Translation: CSASRGLAVSSYEQYF.

The chain recombines TRBV5-1 with TRBJ1-1; D is unclear. This CDR3 comprises 15 residues. Germline V gene sequence: CDR1 SGHRS, CDR2 YFSETQ. V was pared by 3 bases and J by 0 bases, with 12 bases between. The CDR3 DNA sequence: TGCGCCAGCAGCTCATCCGGACTTCTGAACACTGAAGCTTTCTTT. It yields the protein CASSSSGLLNTEAFF. Using reference TRBV5-1 and TRBJ1-1 for the parts outside the CDR3, the full variable domain is KAGVTQTPRYLIKTRGQQVTLSCSPISGHRSVSWYQQTPGQGLQFLFEYFSETQRNKGNFPGRFSGRQFSNSRSEMNVSTLELGDSALYLCASSSSGLLNTEAFFGQGTRLTVV.

The rearrangement links TRBV9 to TRBJ1-2; D ambiguous. This CDR3 comprises 13 residues. The germline V and J ends were trimmed by 4 bases and 6 bases, with 13 bases remaining between them. Looked up from germline, CDR1 is SGDLS and CDR2 is YYNGEE. CDR3 region: CASSRGGLDGYTF. The CDR3 DNA is TGTGCCAGCAGCCGAGGCGGGTTGGATGGCTACACCTTC.